This is a list of T cell receptor beta chains from one sample in a study of CXCR3-negative and CXCR3-positive naive CD8 T cells. From the 5' RACE reads, TCRdb lists one entry per CDR3 protein and no DNA. Recorded for this sample: about 120,000 distinct CDR3 sequences. Input material: naive CXCR3+ CD8+ T cells from blood. The receptors here all came from a human donor in good health. Some clones in this sample may be carry-over from other donors' samples. CDR3s include the opening cysteine and the closing phenylalanine or tryptophan.

J gene | V gene | CDR3 protein
TRBJ1-2 | TRBV10-3 | CAISEPPGGSGYTF
TRBJ2-7 | TRBV7-9 | CASSPAQSGKTYEQYF
TRBJ2-5 | TRBV7-8 | CASSPRPDMYQETQYF
TRBJ2-3 | TRBV28 | CASSLWPSGSTDTQYF
TRBJ2-3 | TRBV20-1 | CSARPGTSGTVDTQYF
TRBJ2-1 | TRBV5-1 | CASSPYVSHNEQFF
TRBJ2-5 | TRBV20-1 | CSSGTGGDLGTQYF
TRBJ2-1 | TRBV18 | CASPKGSYNEQFF
TRBJ2-1 | TRBV9 | CASSESGGGSNEQYF
TRBJ2-7 | TRBV2 | CASSEAGTSGVEQYF
TRBJ2-7 | TRBV12-3/TRBV12-4 | CASSLRVGTSGLYEQYF
TRBJ2-1 | TRBV7-6 | CASSSISGTSVLNEQFF
TRBJ2-1 | TRBV27 | CASSFALAGPNEQFF
TRBJ2-3 | TRBV6-6 | CASSYFDRVSDTQYF
TRBJ2-7 | TRBV20-1 | CSARDAGTASYEQYF
TRBJ2-4 | TRBV25-1 | CASSDGDGANIQYF
TRBJ2-1 | TRBV7-2 | CASSLVLRDLSSYNEQFF
TRBJ2-3 | TRBV12-3/TRBV12-4 | CASSLFRRAADTQYF
TRBJ1-4 | TRBV28 | CASSSPDSLFNEKLFF
TRBJ2-5 | TRBV10-3 | CAIGVRSQETQYF
TRBJ2-1 | TRBV7-9 | CASSLSGVEQFF
TRBJ2-1 | TRBV7-9 | CASSLEWGEQFF
TRBJ2-3 | TRBV29-1 | CSVLAGGMDAQYF
TRBJ2-1 | TRBV29-1 | CSVVSGFYNEQFF
TRBJ2-1 | TRBV20-1 | CSARDYAGGTYNEQFF
TRBJ1-1 | TRBV4-3 | CASSQESQGATEAFF
TRBJ1-1 | TRBV12-3/TRBV12-4 | CASSDPGGREAFF
TRBJ2-1 | TRBV14 | CASSHGVAGNYNEQFF
TRBJ2-5 | TRBV3-1 | CASSPQGHGQETQYF
TRBJ2-7 | TRBV20-1 | CSASSTGEATYEQYF
TRBJ2-7 | TRBV15 | CATSRDWQGIYEQYF
TRBJ2-5 | TRBV7-9 | CASSLVLADQETQYF
TRBJ2-2 | TRBV29-1 | CSVTSGREGANTGELFF
TRBJ1-1 | TRBV4-2 | CASSQALGNGKGEVEAFF
TRBJ2-5 | TRBV28 | CASRRRDKDEETQYF
TRBJ1-6 | TRBV27 | CASSLGYNSPLHF
TRBJ2-7 | TRBV5-1 | CASSSPGAPTEQYF
TRBJ2-4 | TRBV15 | CATSTEAKNIQYF
TRBJ2-7 | TRBV4-1 | CASSQGEGWSEQYF
TRBJ1-5 | TRBV5-6 | CASSLAQGPNQPQHF
TRBJ2-7 | TRBV14 | CASSHGPLYEQYF
TRBJ2-7 | TRBV27 | CASSLRAGSIYEQYF
TRBJ1-1 | TRBV7-9 | CASNHQGGEAFF
TRBJ2-1 | TRBV2 | CASKRQADYNEQFF
TRBJ2-1 | TRBV4-1 | CASSQEDRTYNEQFF
TRBJ2-5 | TRBV18 | CASSPGQNLAGAQETQYF
TRBJ2-1 | TRBV6-2/TRBV6-3 | CASSYSGLAGSLSSYNEQFF
TRBJ2-2 | TRBV28 | CASSPQGNYGELFF
TRBJ2-7 | TRBV2 | CASGLHRDRGLYEQYF
TRBJ2-1 | TRBV7-7 | CASSLDSGWGANEQFF
TRBJ1-1 | TRBV29-1 | CSAGSRGTEAFF
TRBJ1-6 | TRBV28 | CASSLPTYRMNSPLHF
TRBJ2-5 | TRBV12-3/TRBV12-4 | CASSLRGETQYF
TRBJ2-1 | TRBV12-3/TRBV12-4 | CASSLARNEQFF
TRBJ1-2 | TRBV13 | CASSLGGAYGYTF
TRBJ2-3 | TRBV28 | CASSTHFSGITTDTQYF
TRBJ2-5 | TRBV24-1 | CATSDFGGLETQYF
TRBJ2-7 | TRBV7-3 | CASPLKSTSGLTYEQYF
TRBJ2-2 | TRBV15 | CATSRDTGELFF